This T cell receptor (beta chain) comes out of a study of T cells in Graves' hyperthyroidism and ophthalmopathy. Study-wide results and caveats: Most thyroid-expanded clonotypes above 0.001 were also found in blood.

Regions amplified from RNA transcripts were the TCR beta CDR3 regions. The TCR CDR3 first-round RT-PCR relied on the HTBI primer set. TCRdb re-analysed the multiplex PCR reads in MiXCR, keeping a single row per CDR3 protein. The repertoire has roughly 160,000 distinct CDR3 sequences, roughly 10% of them found once; the top ten carry over 20%. It was uncontrolled infection, other autoimmune disease, pregnancy or lactation that excluded patients. Diagnostic decisions used clinical symptoms, serum thyroxine and TRAb, thyroid ultrasound and orbital computed tomography. This clonotype was seen repeatedly, ten times or more. Its target is not known. With 3 bases removed from V and 6 bases from J, the gap between germline ends came to 9 bases. In germline, CDR1 is SNHLY, CDR2 FYNNEI. This CDR3 region has 13 residues.

The rearrangement links TRBV2 to TRBJ2-1; D unclear. This clonotype was sampled from a young woman with Graves' hyperthyroidism that later progressed to Graves' ophthalmopathy. Sequencing used blood. This CDR3 is CASSERQINEQFF. CDR3 bases: TGTGCCAGCAGTGAGCGGCAGATCAATGAGCAGTTCTTC. The full variable domain, rest sourced from reference TRBV2 and TRBJ2-1, is EPEVTQTPSHQVTQMGQEVILRCVPISNHLYFYWYRQILGQKVEFLVSFYNNEISEKSEIFDDQFSVERPDGSNFTLKIRSTKLEDSAMYFCASSERQINEQFFGPGTRLTVL.